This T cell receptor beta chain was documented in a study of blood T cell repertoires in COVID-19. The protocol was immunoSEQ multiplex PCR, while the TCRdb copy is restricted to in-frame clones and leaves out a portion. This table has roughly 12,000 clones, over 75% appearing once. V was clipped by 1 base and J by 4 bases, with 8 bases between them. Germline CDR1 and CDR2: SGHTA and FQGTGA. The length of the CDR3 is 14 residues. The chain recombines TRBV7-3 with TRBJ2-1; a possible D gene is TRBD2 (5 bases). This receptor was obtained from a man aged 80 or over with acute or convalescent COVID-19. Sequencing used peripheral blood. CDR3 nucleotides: TGTGCCAGCAGCTTAAGCCGGGGATACAATGAGCAGTTCTTC. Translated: CASSLSRGYNEQFF.